A single sample gave rise to the 10 T cell receptor beta chains below, sequenced in a study of T cells in Graves' hyperthyroidism and ophthalmopathy. Amplified TCR beta CDR3 regions came from RNA transcripts. The HTBI set primed first-round TCR CDR3 RT-PCR. Each CDR3 protein gets one entry after TCRdb re-called the multiplex PCR reads with MiXCR. The table lists about 480,000 distinct CDR3 sequences, roughly a quarter of them singletons, with around 11% in the top ten. The specimen sequenced was blood. Receptors originate from a woman aged 25-40 years with Graves' ophthalmopathy.

This sequence joins TRBV3-1 and TRBJ2-5, with 9 bases aligning to TRBD2. This CDR3 region has 16 residues. V lost 1 base and J lost 2; bases outside the gene matches: 5. CDR1 LGHDT and CDR2 YNNKEL come from the germline V gene (reference sequence). CDR3 region: CASSQGPTSGQETQYF. The CDR3 DNA sequence: TGTGCCAGCAGCCAAGGGCCCACTAGCGGGCAAGAGACCCAGTACTTC.

This clonotype appeared once. The chain couples TRBV11-2 to TRBJ2-7, with no clear D. CDR3 size: 18 residues. V was pared by 0 bases and J by 3 bases, with 21 bases between. Germline-derived CDR1 and CDR2 are SGHAT and FQNNGV. In DNA, the CDR3 is TGTGCCAGCAGCTTAGATCATCATCCAAGACTTTCTCGCTACGAGCAGTACTTC. Amino acids: CASSLDHHPRLSRYEQYF.

This clonotype was counted many times. V usage is TRBV12-3 or TRBV12-4 and J usage is TRBJ1-5; D ambiguous. The CDR3 sequence is 13 residues long. The V gene lost 3 bases and the J gene lost 3 bases, with 6 bases spanning the gap. The CDR3 reads CASSLKPNQPQHF. In DNA, the CDR3 is TGTGCCAGCAGTTTGAAGCCCAATCAGCCCCAGCATTTT.

In its sample, this clonotype was seen many times. This chain uses TRBV6-1 with TRBJ1-2, with D hard to call. The CDR3 loop spans 10 amino acids. V shed 7 bases and J shed 7 bases, with 7 bases lying between them. In germline, CDR1 is MNHNS, CDR2 SASEGT. As DNA, the CDR3 is TGTGCCAGCAACGGGTTTGGCTACACCTTC. It encodes CASNGFGYTF.

This clonotype was seen only a few times. The chain joins TRBV5-1 to TRBJ1-1; the match to TRBD1 covers 10 bases. V lost 1 base to trimming and J lost 1 base; unmatched junction nucleotides: 10. The CDR3 loop spans 18 amino acids. Germline V CDR1 and CDR2: SGHRS, YFSETQ. The CDR3 is CASSLLVVGDRGNTEAFF. The DNA of the CDR3 is TGCGCCAGCAGCTTGCTCGTGGTGGGGGACAGGGGGAACACTGAAGCTTTCTTT.

As DNA, the CDR3 is TGTGCCAGCAGGCAACAGGCCCCGAACACCGGGGAGCTGTTTTTT. As protein: CASRQQAPNTGELFF. The chain carries TRBV6-2 or TRBV6-3 and TRBJ2-2; a weak D match, TRBD1 (5 bases). The CDR3 consists of 15 residues. The germline V and J ends were trimmed by 6 bases and 0 bases, with 11 bases remaining between them. The germline gives CDR1 MNHEY, CDR2 SVGEGT.

This clonotype has just a few counts. The rearrangement uses TRBV13 and TRBJ2-3; no definite D call. Per germline, CDR1 PRHDT and CDR2 FYEKMQ (reference sequence). The CDR3 extends over 15 amino acids. The germline V and J ends were trimmed by 1 base and 1 base, with 9 bases remaining between them. CDR3 DNA sequence: TGTGCCAGCAGCTTAGCTTTGCAGGGCACAGATACGCAGTATTTT. Amino acid sequence: CASSLALQGTDTQYF.

J is TRBJ2-5 and V is TRBV6-5; possibly TRBD2 for D (6 bases). This CDR3 contains 17 residues. Trimming removed 0 bases from V and 1 base from J, with 15 bases in between. In germline, CDR1 is MNHEY, CDR2 SVGAGI. The CDR3 bases are TGTGCCAGCAGTTACTCAGGCCGGGGGACTCGCCAAGAGACCCAGTACTTC. Its translation is CASSYSGRGTRQETQYF.

This clonotype was found many times. The J gene is TRBJ1-5, the V gene TRBV6-5; 9 bases fit TRBD1. Germline V gene lookup returns CDR1 MNHEY and CDR2 SVGAGI. V was pared by 8 bases and J by 6 bases, with 8 bases of the junction left unmatched. CDR3 length: 14 residues. CDR3 nucleotide sequence: TGTGCCAGCCTCCGGGACAGGGAGGTTCAGCCCCAGCATTTT. This gives the protein CASLRDREVQPQHF.

The chain combines TRBV7-2 with TRBJ1-2, with D possibly matching TRBD1 (5 bases). This CDR3 comprises 15 residues. Looked up from germline, CDR1 is SGHTA and CDR2 is FQGNSA. Trimming pared 5 bases from V and 4 bases from J, leaving 17 bases between. The CDR3 DNA sequence: TGTGCCAGCAGCCGTTACGGGGCTCATATCTATGGCTACACCTTC. Amino acid sequence: CASSRYGAHIYGYTF. The complete variable domain, with remaining parts taken from reference TRBV7-2 and TRBJ1-2, reads GAGVSQSPSNKVTEKGKDVELRCDPISGHTALYWYRQSLGQGLEFLIYFQGNSAPDKSGLPSDRFSAERTGGSVSTLTIQRTQQEDSAVYLCASSRYGAHIYGYTFGSGTRLTVV.